These 4 T cell receptor beta chains originate from one sample sequenced in a study of shared clonotypes between healthy human individuals. CD45RO-negative CD8 cells positively selected for CCR7 made up the naive population, which excluded terminally differentiated effector memory CD45RA+ cells. Sequenced by immunoSEQ multiplex PCR; TCRdb stores in-frame clones only, minus some. The sample lists nearly 2 million clones; about 95% were seen once. Sequencing was done on a sample of naive CD8+ T cells sorted from blood. These receptors came from a man between 18 and 35 years old in good health.

This chain joins TRBV5-8 and TRBJ2-7; D tentatively reads TRBD1 or TRBD2 (6 bases each). The germline CDR1 and CDR2 sequences are SGHTS and YDEGEE. The CDR3 extends over 15 amino acids. Trimming shortened V by 1 base and J by 2 bases, and 13 bases separated the two germline ends. The CDR3 region is CASSLMTGAAYEQYF. CDR3 bases: TGTGCCAGCAGCTTGATGACGGGGGCCGCCTACGAGCAGTACTTC.

This clone was observed a single time. This chain joins TRBV4-2 and TRBJ2-7, with TRBD1 matching 9 bases. The CDR3 runs to 12 residues. The germline V gene has CDR1 LGHNA and CDR2 YNFKEQ. The trim removed 4 bases at V and 6 bases at J, leaving 1 base unmatched. The CDR3 is CASSPTGGEQYF. The CDR3 bases are TGTGCCAGCAGCCCGACAGGGGGCGAGCAGTACTTC.

This clone was detected once. Distinct nucleotide sequences in the sample also encode this CDR3. The J gene is TRBJ1-6, the V gene TRBV28; D is uncertain. The V gene's germline CDR1 is MDHEN and CDR2 SYDVKM. Trimming removed 3 bases from V and 5 bases from J, with 11 bases in between. This CDR3 has 15 amino acids. Written as DNA, the CDR3 is TGTGCCAGCAGTTTGCTAGCGGGTGATAATTCACCCCTCCACTTT. This codes for CASSLLAGDNSPLHF.

For this clone: At the DNA level, this CDR3 is encoded by other sequences in the same sample as well. V and J are TRBV29-1 and TRBJ2-2, with unresolved D. The CDR3 is 13 amino acids. The V gene lost 4 bases and the J gene lost 1 base, with 7 bases spanning the gap. Germline V gives CDR1 SQVTM, CDR2 ANQGSEA. The CDR3 loop reads CSVGGGNTGELFF. In DNA, the CDR3 is TGCAGCGTTGGAGGCGGGAACACCGGGGAGCTGTTTTTT.